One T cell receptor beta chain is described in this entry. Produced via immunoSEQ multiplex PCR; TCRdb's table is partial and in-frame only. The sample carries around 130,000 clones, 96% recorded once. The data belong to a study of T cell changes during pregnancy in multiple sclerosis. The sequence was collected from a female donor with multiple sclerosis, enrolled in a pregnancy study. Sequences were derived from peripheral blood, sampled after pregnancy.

CDR3 bases: TGTGCCAGCAGTGTGACCGGGACTAGCGGTTACACCGGGGAGCTGTTTTTT. Encoded protein: CASSVTGTSGYTGELFF. This chain links TRBV6-1 with TRBJ2-2, with TRBD2 identical over 11 bases. V shed 4 bases and J 3 bases; nucleotides not matched to a gene: 7. In germline, CDR1 is MNHNS, CDR2 SASEGT. The CDR3 loop spans 17 amino acids.